The next 25 T cell receptor beta chains were all read from a single sample in a study of shared clonotypes between healthy human individuals. Only in-frame clones appear in the TCRdb table, and some are missing; sequencing was by immunoSEQ multiplex PCR. The sample shows 1,500,000 or so clones, about 98.5% of them seen only once. The specimen was naive CD4+ T cells sorted from blood. Regarding subset: CD45RA+ positively selected. These receptors were collected from a man aged 30 to 39 in good health.

The chain uses TRBV7-9 and TRBJ2-1; the D call may be TRBD1 or TRBD2 (5 bases each). The CDR3 runs to 13 residues. Germline CDR1 SEHNR, CDR2 FQNEAQ (reference sequence). Trimming cost V 6 bases and J 8 bases, with 14 bases left between them. CDR3 DNA: TGTGCCAGCAGTCATAATGGGGGTGATGAGCAGTTCTTC. Its translation: CASSHNGGDEQFF.

The chain combines TRBV5-4 with TRBJ2-5, with D possibly TRBD2 on 6 matching bases. Trimming took off 0 bases at V and 12 bases at J, with 15 bases between the two ends. The CDR3 runs to 13 residues. The germline gives CDR1 SGHNT, CDR2 YYREEE (reference sequence). As DNA, the CDR3 is TGTGCCAGCAGCTTGGGGAGGGGCTATGCGGAGTACTTC. Amino acids: CASSLGRGYAEYF.

This chain joins TRBV7-9 and TRBJ2-7; D gene unclear. This CDR3 is built from 14 residues. Germline V gene data show CDR1 as SEHNR and CDR2 as FQNEAQ (reference sequence). V lost 4 bases to trimming and J lost 6 bases, with 16 bases between them. Written as DNA, the CDR3 is TGTGCCAGCAGCTCAATGGGAAGTGCCCGCGAGCAGTACTTC. Its protein product is CASSSMGSAREQYF.

This clone came up once. Other DNA sequences in this sample translate to the same CDR3. The chain combines TRBV18 with TRBJ1-1; 8 bases fit TRBD1. The CDR3 runs to 14 residues. Germline-derived CDR1 and CDR2 are KGHSH and LQKENI. Trimming removed 2 bases from V and 3 bases from J; junction bases left unmatched: 2. CDR3 bases: TGTGCCAGCTCACCAACAGGGGGAGACACTGAAGCTTTCTTT. Protein sequence: CASSPTGGDTEAFF.

This chain uses TRBV5-1 with TRBJ2-5; D unclear. Trimming pared 0 bases from V and 6 bases from J, leaving 12 bases between. The germline V gene has CDR1 SGHRS and CDR2 YFSETQ. This CDR3 comprises 14 residues. CDR3 loop: CASSLGQIDKTQYF. CDR3 DNA: TGCGCCAGCAGCTTGGGGCAGATAGACAAGACCCAGTACTTC.

V usage is TRBV5-4 and J usage is TRBJ1-1, with D tentatively TRBD1 (6 bases). The germline V and J ends were trimmed by 4 bases and 7 bases, with 17 bases remaining between them. Germline CDR1 is SGHNT and CDR2 is YYREEE (reference sequence). CDR3 size: 14 residues. The CDR3 DNA sequence: TGTGCCAGCAGCGCACCGGGGGGCGGTGGTGAAGCTTTCTTT. It codes for CASSAPGGGGEAFF.

The chain recombines TRBV5-1 with TRBJ2-2; unclear D gene. V was shortened by 6 bases and J by 1 base, with 7 bases between the two germline ends. The CDR3 spans 13 residues. CDR1 and CDR2 (germline): SGHRS, YFSETQ. The CDR3 DNA sequence: TGCGCCAGCAAGATAGGGAACACCGGGGAGCTGTTTTTT. Amino acid sequence: CASKIGNTGELFF.

The chain joins TRBV7-2 to TRBJ2-1; 8 nucleotides line up with TRBD2. The J segment lost 6 bases and the V segment lost 4 bases, leaving 8 bases of the junction unmatched. In germline, CDR1 is SGHTA, CDR2 FQGNSA. This CDR3 is 15 amino acids long. CDR3 DNA sequence: TGTGCCAGCAGCTCAAAGCGGGAGTGGGGCAATGAGCAGTTCTTC. This gives the protein CASSSKREWGNEQFF.

The rearrangement links TRBV27 to TRBJ1-2; 7 positions match TRBD1. The V gene's germline CDR1 is MNHEY and CDR2 SMNVEV (reference sequence). The CDR3 has 13 amino acids. The V gene end was trimmed by 5 bases and the J gene end by 8 bases; junction bases not matched to a gene: 8. CDR3 nucleotides: TGTGCCAGCAGTCCCCGACAGGGTCGAGGCTACACCTTC. Protein product: CASSPRQGRGYTF.

J is TRBJ2-7 and V is TRBV14; no firm D call. V lost 0 bases to trimming and J lost 1 base, with 7 bases between them. There are 14 residues in the CDR3. The V gene's germline CDR1 is SGHDN and CDR2 FVKESK. CDR3 region: CASSQDLTSYEQYF. CDR3 nucleotide sequence: TGTGCCAGCAGCCAAGATCTGACTTCCTACGAGCAGTACTTC.

The rearrangement joins TRBV7-2 to TRBJ1-4; no reliable D call. The CDR3 has 16 residues. Trimming cost V 6 bases and J 2 bases, with 16 bases left between them. Germline V gene data show CDR1 as SGHTA and CDR2 as FQGNSA. The CDR3 DNA sequence: TGTGCCAGCAGTGCCCAGTCAAGCGGGACTAATGAAAAACTGTTTTTT. It yields the protein CASSAQSSGTNEKLFF.

The chain has TRBV7-6 and TRBJ1-1, with TRBD1 identical over 7 bases. The germline gives CDR1 SGHVS, CDR2 FNYEAQ. The CDR3 totals 15 residues. J lost 5 bases, V lost 3 bases, and 9 bases had no gene match. CDR3 sequence reads: CASSFGKTGRTEAFF. CDR3 bases: TGTGCCAGCAGCTTCGGGAAGACAGGGAGGACTGAAGCTTTCTTT.

J is TRBJ2-3 and V is TRBV6-1, with TRBD1 matching over 7 bases. J gave up 5 bases and V 6 bases, and 8 bases lay outside the gene matches. This CDR3 has 14 residues. Germline CDR1 MNHNS, CDR2 SASEGT. Written as DNA, the CDR3 is TGTGCCAGCAGCTTGTTTCAGGGGGAAGATACGCAGTATTTT. This sequence encodes CASSLFQGEDTQYF.

The rearrangement uses TRBV19 and TRBJ1-1; D perhaps matches TRBD1 (5 bases). V was clipped by 7 bases and J by 0 bases, with 12 bases between them. The CDR3 extends over 14 amino acids. CDR1 LNHDA and CDR2 SQIVND come from the germline V gene (reference sequence). CDR3 loop: CASKRTPMNTEAFF. DNA of the CDR3: TGTGCCAGTAAAAGGACACCCATGAACACTGAAGCTTTCTTT. The full variable domain, completed using reference TRBV19 and TRBJ1-1, is DGGITQSPKYLFRKEGQNVTLSCEQNLNHDAMYWYRQDPGQGLRLIYYSQIVNDFQKGDIAEGYSVSREKKESFPLTVTSAQKNPTAFYLCASKRTPMNTEAFFGQGTRLTVV.

With respect to this clone: The same CDR3 can be traced to other DNA sequences in this sample. The rearrangement joins TRBV30 to TRBJ1-5; 8 bases align to TRBD1. Germline CDR1 GTSNPN, CDR2 SVGIG (reference sequence). The CDR3 is 13 amino acids. J lost 5 bases, V lost 0 bases, and 0 bases had no gene match. The CDR3 is CAWSVQGDQPQHF. The CDR3 DNA sequence: TGTGCCTGGAGTGTACAGGGGGATCAGCCCCAGCATTTT.

The chain links TRBV23-1 to TRBJ1-5; D may be TRBD1 (5 bases). Being an ORF, TRBV23-1 has a function that is uncertain. This CDR3 has 15 amino acids. Trimming took 6 bases from V and 0 from J, leaving 12 bases between them. The DNA for the CDR3 is TGCGCCAGCAGCTGGGGACTTTATAGCAATCAGCCCCAGCATTTT. It is translated as CASSWGLYSNQPQHF.

This chain links TRBV5-1 with TRBJ2-2; D ambiguous. CDR1 and CDR2 from the germline V gene are SGHRS and YFSETQ. The V gene lost 4 bases and the J gene lost 0 bases, with 13 bases spanning the gap. This CDR3 has 16 residues. The CDR3: CASSLLGQPNTGELFF. CDR3 DNA: TGCGCCAGCAGCCTCCTCGGCCAGCCGAACACCGGGGAGCTGTTTTTT.

The chain combines TRBV7-9 with TRBJ2-1, with D perhaps matching TRBD1 (6 bases). Germline CDR1 is SEHNR and CDR2 is FQNEAQ (reference sequence). V was pared by 7 bases and J by 5 bases, with 12 bases between. This CDR3 has 13 residues. The CDR3 DNA sequence: TGTGCCAGCATTACAGGGATGGACAATGAGCAGTTCTTC. It specifies CASITGMDNEQFF.

The chain links TRBV5-4 to TRBJ2-7; 9 positions agree with TRBD2. The CDR3 covers 15 residues. Germline V CDR1 and CDR2: SGHNT, YYREEE (reference sequence). V lost 1 base, J lost 3 bases, and 5 bases stayed unmatched. DNA for the CDR3: TGTGCCAGCAGCTTGAAAGCGGGAGGTGTCTACGAGCAGTACTTC. It encodes CASSLKAGGVYEQYF.

The chain links TRBV7-8 to TRBJ2-2; 7 bases agree with TRBD2. J was trimmed by 0 bases and V by 2 bases; bases with no gene match: 9. The CDR3 extends over 18 amino acids. Germline V gene lookup returns CDR1 SGHVS and CDR2 FQNEAQ. CDR3 amino acids: CASSLPLTSAPNTGELFF. CDR3 sequence (DNA): TGTGCCAGCAGCTTACCATTAACTAGCGCCCCGAACACCGGGGAGCTGTTTTTT.

V usage is TRBV5-1 and J usage is TRBJ2-2; D remains ambiguous. The CDR3 is 13 residues long. CDR1 and CDR2 (germline): SGHRS, YFSETQ. Trimming stripped 4 bases from V and 4 bases from J, with 8 bases between. CDR3 in amino acids: CASSGMGTGELFF. The CDR3 coding sequence is TGCGCCAGCAGCGGCATGGGCACCGGGGAGCTGTTTTTT. Full variable domain (remainder filled in from reference TRBV5-1 and TRBJ2-2): KAGVTQTPRYLIKTRGQQVTLSCSPISGHRSVSWYQQTPGQGLQFLFEYFSETQRNKGNFPGRFSGRQFSNSRSEMNVSTLELGDSALYLCASSGMGTGELFFGEGSRLTVL.

This clone occurred once. This rearrangement joins TRBV5-5 to TRBJ1-1, with D tentatively TRBD1 (6 bases). V lost 5 bases to trimming and J lost 0 bases, with 14 bases between them. This CDR3 has 15 amino acids. The germline V gene encodes CDR1 SGHKS and CDR2 YYEKEE (reference sequence). As DNA, the CDR3 is TGTGCCAGCAGTGTGCTAGGACAGTTGAACACTGAAGCTTTCTTT. This encodes CASSVLGQLNTEAFF. The full variable domain, its missing parts supplied by reference TRBV5-5 and TRBJ1-1, is DAGVTQSPTHLIKTRGQQVTLRCSPISGHKSVSWYQQVLGQGPQFIFQYYEKEERGRGNFPDRFSARQFPNYSSELNVNALLLGDSALYLCASSVLGQLNTEAFFGQGTRLTVV.

This clone is a singleton in its sample. This chain uses TRBV28 with TRBJ2-5; 7 bases map to TRBD1. The last part of the DNA fits TRBJ2-7 better; the J call may be wrong. The CDR3 is 12 residues long. Per germline, CDR1 MDHEN and CDR2 SYDVKM. The CDR3 DNA reads TGTGCCAGCAGTCTGACAGGGAACGAGCAGTACTTC. It is translated as CASSLTGNEQYF.

For this clone: In the same sample, other DNA sequences code for this CDR3. The chain has TRBV27 and TRBJ2-3; D is undetermined. The V and J ends lost 3 bases and 0 bases respectively, with 10 bases between them. Germline V gene sequence: CDR1 MNHEY, CDR2 SMNVEV (reference sequence). The CDR3 has 15 residues. CDR3 sequence: CASSFEGTSTDTQYF. The CDR3 DNA is TGTGCCAGCAGTTTTGAAGGAACTAGCACAGATACGCAGTATTTT.

The chain carries TRBV7-9 and TRBJ1-1; unclear D gene. The CDR3 is 12 amino acids. Trimming left V 4 bases short and J 3 bases short, with 6 bases between. Germline-derived CDR1 and CDR2 are SEHNR and FQNEAQ (reference sequence). CDR3 loop: CASSYLDTEAFF. DNA of the CDR3: TGTGCCAGCAGCTACTTGGACACTGAAGCTTTCTTT.